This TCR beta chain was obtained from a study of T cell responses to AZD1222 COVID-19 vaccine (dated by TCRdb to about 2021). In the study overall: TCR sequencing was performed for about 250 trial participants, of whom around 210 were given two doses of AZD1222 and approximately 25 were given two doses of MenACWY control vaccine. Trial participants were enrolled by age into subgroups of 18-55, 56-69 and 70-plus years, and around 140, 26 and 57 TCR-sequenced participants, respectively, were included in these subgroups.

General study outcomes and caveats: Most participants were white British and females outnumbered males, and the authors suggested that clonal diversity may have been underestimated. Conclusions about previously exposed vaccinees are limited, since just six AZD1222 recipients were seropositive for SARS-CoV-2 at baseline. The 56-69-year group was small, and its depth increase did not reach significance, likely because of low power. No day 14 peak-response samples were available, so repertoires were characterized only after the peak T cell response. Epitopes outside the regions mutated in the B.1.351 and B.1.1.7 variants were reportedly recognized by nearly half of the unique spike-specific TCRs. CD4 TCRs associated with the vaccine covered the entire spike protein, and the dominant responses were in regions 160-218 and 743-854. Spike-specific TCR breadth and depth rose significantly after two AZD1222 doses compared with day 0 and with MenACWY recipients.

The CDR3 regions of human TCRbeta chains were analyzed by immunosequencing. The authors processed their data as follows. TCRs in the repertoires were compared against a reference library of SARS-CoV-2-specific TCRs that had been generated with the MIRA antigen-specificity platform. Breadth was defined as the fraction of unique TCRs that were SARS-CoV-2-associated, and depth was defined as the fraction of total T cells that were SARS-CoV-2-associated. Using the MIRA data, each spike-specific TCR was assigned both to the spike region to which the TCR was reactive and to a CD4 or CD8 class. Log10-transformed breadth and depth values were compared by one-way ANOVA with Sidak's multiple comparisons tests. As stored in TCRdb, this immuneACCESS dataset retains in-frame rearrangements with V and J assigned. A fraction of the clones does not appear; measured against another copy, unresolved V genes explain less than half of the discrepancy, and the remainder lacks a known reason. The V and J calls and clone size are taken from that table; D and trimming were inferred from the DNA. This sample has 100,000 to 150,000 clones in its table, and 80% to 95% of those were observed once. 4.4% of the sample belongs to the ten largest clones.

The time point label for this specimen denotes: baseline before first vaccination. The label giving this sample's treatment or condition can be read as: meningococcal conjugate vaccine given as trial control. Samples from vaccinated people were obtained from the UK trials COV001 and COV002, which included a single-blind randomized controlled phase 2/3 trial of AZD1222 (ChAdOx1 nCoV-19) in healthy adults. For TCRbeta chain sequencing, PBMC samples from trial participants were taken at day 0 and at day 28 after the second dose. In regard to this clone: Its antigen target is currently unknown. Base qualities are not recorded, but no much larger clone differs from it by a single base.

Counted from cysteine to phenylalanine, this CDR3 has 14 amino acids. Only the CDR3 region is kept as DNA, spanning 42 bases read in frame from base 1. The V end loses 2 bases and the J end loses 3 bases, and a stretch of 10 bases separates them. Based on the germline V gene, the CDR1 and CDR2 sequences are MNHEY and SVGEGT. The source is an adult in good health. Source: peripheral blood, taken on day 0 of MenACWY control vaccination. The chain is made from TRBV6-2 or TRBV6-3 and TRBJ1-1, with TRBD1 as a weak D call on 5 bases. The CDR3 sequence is CASSYLDSYTEAFF. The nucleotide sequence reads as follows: TGTGCCAGCAGTTACCTTGACAGCTACACTGAAGCTTTCTTT.